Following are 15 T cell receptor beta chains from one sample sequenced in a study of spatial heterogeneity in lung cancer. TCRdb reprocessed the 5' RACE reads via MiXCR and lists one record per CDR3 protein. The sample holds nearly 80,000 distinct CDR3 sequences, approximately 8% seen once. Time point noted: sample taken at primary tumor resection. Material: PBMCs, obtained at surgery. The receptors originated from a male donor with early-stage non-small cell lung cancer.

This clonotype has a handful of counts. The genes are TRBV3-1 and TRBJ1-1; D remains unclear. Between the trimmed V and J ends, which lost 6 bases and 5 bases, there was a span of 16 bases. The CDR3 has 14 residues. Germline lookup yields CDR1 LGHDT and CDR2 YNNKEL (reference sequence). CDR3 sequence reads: CASSLNSGGTEAFF. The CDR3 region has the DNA TGTGCCAGCAGTCTAAACTCCGGCGGAACTGAAGCTTTCTTT.

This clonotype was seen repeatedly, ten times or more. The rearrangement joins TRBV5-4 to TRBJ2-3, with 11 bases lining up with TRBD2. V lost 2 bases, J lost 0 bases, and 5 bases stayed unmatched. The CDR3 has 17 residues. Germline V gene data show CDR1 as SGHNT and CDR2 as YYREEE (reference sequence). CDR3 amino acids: CASSFAGTSGSTDTQYF. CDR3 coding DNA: TGTGCCAGCAGCTTCGCCGGGACTAGCGGAAGCACAGATACGCAGTATTTT.

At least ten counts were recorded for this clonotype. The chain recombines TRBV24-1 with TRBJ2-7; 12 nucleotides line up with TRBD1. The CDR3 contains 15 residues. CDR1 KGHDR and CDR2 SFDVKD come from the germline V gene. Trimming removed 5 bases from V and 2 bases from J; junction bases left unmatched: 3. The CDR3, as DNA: TGTGCCACCAGTGTTGGGACAGGGGGCACCTACGAGCAGTACTTC. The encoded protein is CATSVGTGGTYEQYF.

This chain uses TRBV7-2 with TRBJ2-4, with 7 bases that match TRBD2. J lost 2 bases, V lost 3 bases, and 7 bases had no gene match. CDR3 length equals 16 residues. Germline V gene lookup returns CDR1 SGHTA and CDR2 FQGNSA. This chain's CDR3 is CASSFLGGITKNIQYF. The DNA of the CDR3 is TGTGCCAGCAGCTTTTTGGGGGGGATAACCAAAAACATTCAGTACTTC.

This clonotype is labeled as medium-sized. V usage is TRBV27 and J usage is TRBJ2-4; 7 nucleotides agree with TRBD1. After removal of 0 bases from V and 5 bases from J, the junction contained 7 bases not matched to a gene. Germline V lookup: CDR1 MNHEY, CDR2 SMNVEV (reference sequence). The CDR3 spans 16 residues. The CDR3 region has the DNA TGTGCCAGCAGTTTATCGCAGGGGGAGAGAGAAAACATTCAGTACTTC. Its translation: CASSLSQGERENIQYF.

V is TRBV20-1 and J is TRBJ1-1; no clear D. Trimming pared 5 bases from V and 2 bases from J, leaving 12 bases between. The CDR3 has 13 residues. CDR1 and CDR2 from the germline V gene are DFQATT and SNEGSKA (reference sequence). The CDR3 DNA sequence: TGCAGTGCTGGGATTCAGAGAAACACTGAAGCTTTCTTT. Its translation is CSAGIQRNTEAFF.

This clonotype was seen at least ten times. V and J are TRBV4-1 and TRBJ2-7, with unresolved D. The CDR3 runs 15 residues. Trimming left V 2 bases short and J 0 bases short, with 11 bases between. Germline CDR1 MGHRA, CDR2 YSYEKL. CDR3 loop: CASSQYDLSSYEQYF. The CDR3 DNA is TGCGCCAGCAGCCAATATGACCTATCCTCCTACGAGCAGTACTTC.

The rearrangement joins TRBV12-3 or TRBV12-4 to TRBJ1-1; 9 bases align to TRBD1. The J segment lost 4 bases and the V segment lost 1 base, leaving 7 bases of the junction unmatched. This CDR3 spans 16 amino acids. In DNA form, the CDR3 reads TGTGCCAGCAGTTTAGGACAGGGGGTCGGTAGCACTGAAGCTTTCTTT. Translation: CASSLGQGVGSTEAFF.

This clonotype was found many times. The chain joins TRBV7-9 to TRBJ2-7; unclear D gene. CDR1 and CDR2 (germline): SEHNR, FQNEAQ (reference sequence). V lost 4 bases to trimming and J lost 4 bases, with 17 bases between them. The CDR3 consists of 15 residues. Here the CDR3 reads CASSSQRSPPYEQYF. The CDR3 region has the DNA TGTGCCAGCAGCTCCCAAAGGAGTCCTCCTTACGAGCAGTACTTC. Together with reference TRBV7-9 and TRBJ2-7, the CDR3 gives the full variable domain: DTGVSQNPRHKITKRGQNVTFRCDPISEHNRLYWYRQTLGQGPEFLTYFQNEAQLEKSRLLSDRFSAERPKGSFSTLEIQRTEQGDSAMYLCASSSQRSPPYEQYFGPGTRLTVT.

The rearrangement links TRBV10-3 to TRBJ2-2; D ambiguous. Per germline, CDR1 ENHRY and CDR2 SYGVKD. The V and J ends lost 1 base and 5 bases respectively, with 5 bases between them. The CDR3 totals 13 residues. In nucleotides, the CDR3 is TGTGCCATCAGTGAGTTATTAACCGGGGAGCTGTTTTTT. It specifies CAISELLTGELFF.

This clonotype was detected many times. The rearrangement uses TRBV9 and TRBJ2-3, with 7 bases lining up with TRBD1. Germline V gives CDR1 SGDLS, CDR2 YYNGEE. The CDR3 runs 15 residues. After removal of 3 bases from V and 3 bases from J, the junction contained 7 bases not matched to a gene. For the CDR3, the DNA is TGTGCCAGCAGCGGACAGGGTCGAACGACAGATACGCAGTATTTT. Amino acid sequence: CASSGQGRTTDTQYF.

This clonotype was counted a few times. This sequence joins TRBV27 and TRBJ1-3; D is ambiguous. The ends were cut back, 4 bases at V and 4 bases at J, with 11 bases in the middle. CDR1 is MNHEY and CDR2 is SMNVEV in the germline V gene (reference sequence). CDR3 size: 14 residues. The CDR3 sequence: CASSYQAGGNTIYF. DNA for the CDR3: TGTGCCAGCAGTTACCAGGCCGGAGGAAACACCATATATTTT.

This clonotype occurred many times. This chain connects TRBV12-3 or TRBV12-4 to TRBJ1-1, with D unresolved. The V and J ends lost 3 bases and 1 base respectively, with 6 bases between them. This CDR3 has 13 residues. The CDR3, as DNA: TGTGCCAGCAGTTTCACAGCGAACACTGAAGCTTTCTTT. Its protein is CASSFTANTEAFF.

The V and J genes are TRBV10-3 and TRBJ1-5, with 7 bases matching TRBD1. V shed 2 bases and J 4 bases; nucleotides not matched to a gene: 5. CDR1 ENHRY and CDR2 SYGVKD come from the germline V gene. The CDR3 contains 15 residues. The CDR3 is CAISEGTGENQPQHF. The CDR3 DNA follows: TGTGCCATCAGTGAGGGAACAGGGGAAAATCAGCCCCAGCATTTT.

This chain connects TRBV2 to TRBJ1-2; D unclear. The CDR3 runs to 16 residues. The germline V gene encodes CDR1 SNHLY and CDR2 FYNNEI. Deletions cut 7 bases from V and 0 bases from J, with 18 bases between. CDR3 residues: CASMKGEGRANYGYTF. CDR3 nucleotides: TGTGCCAGCATGAAAGGAGAGGGCCGAGCTAACTATGGCTACACCTTC.